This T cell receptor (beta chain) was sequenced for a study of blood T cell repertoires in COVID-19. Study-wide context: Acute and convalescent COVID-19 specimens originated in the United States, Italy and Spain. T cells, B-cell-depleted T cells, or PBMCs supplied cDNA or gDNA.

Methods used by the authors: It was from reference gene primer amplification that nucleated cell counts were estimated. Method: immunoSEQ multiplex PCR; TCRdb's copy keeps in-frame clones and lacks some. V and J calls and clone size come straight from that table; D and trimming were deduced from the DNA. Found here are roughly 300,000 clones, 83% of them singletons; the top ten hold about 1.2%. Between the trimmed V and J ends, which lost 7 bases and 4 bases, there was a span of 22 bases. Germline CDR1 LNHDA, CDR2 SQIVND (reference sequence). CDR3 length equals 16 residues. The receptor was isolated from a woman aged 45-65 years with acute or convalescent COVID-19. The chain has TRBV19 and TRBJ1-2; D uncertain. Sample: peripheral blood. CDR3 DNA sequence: TGTGCCAGTACCGAGACGCGGTTCGGACTCCTCTATGGCTACACCTTC. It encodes CASTETRFGLLYGYTF.